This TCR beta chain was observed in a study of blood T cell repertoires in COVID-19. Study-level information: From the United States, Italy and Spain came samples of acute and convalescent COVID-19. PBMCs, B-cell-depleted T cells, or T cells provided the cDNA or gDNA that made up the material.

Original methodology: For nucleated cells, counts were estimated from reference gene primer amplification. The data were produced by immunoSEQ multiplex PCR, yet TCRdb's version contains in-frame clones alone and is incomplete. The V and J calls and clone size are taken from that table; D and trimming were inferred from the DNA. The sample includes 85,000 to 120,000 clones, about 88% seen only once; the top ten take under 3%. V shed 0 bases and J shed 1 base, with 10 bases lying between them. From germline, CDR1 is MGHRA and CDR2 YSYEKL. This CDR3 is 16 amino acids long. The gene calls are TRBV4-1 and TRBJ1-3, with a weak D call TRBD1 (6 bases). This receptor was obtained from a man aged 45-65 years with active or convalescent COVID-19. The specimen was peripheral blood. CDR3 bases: TGCGCCAGCAGCCAAGAACAGGGATGGTCTGGAAACACCATATATTTT. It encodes CASSQEQGWSGNTIYF.